One sample yielded the 29 T cell receptor beta chains listed below, sequenced in a study of cytomegalovirus exposure and HLA in healthy donors. Vbeta (60) and Jbeta (13) primers were used in the PCR. The table came from immunoSEQ multiplex PCR; TCRdb's copy has only in-frame clones and leaves some out. Found here are 200,000 to 250,000 clones, roughly 83% of them singletons; the top ten hold roughly 0.7%. Sequencing was performed on PBMCs. These receptor sequences come from a boy aged 2-15 years in good health and CMV-seronegative.

V is TRBV30 and J is TRBJ1-2; D is unclear. Trimming removed 0 bases at V and 2 bases at J, with 10 bases between. The V gene's germline CDR1 is GTSNPN and CDR2 SVGIG (reference sequence). The CDR3 loop spans 14 amino acids. The CDR3 sequence: CAWSVSGPNYGYTF. In DNA form, the CDR3 reads TGTGCCTGGAGTGTCTCTGGCCCCAACTATGGCTACACCTTC.

This clone has only one observation. This CDR3 reads CASGLRTSGGRYNEQFF. In DNA form, the CDR3 reads TGTGCTAGTGGTTTGAGGACTAGCGGGGGGCGCTACAATGAGCAGTTCTTC. V usage is TRBV12-5 and J usage is TRBJ2-1, with 14 bases matching TRBD2. This CDR3 is 17 amino acids long. J gave up 3 bases and V 2 bases, and 3 bases lay outside the gene matches. Germline V gene data show CDR1 as LGHNT and CDR2 as FRNRAP. The complete variable domain, with remaining parts taken from reference TRBV12-5 and TRBJ2-1, reads DARVTQTPRHKVTEMGQEVTMRCQPILGHNTVFWYRQTMMQGLELLAYFRNRAPLDDSGMPKDRFSAEMPDATLATLKIQPSEPRDSAVYFCASGLRTSGGRYNEQFFGPGTRLTVL.

This sequence joins TRBV19 and TRBJ2-5; D is possibly TRBD2 (6 bases). The J call may be in error: the DNA end matches TRBJ2-7 better. The germline gives CDR1 LNHDA, CDR2 SQIVND (reference sequence). CDR3 length equals 13 residues. The CDR3 coding sequence is TGTGCCAGTAGTATAGGGGGGGTTCGCGAGCAGTACTTC. Amino acid sequence: CASSIGGVREQYF.

The chain has TRBV9 and TRBJ1-4, with 10 bases fitting TRBD1. The CDR3 has 14 residues. CDR1 is SGDLS and CDR2 is YYNGEE in the germline V gene. Trimming at V came to 4 bases and at J to 5 bases, leaving 2 bases not matched to a gene. This chain's CDR3 is CASSQTGGNEKLFF. In nucleotides, the CDR3 is TGTGCCAGCAGCCAGACAGGGGGCAATGAAAAACTGTTTTTT.

The chain is built from TRBV19 and TRBJ1-5; TRBD1 is a possible D gene (6 bases). The CDR3 totals 13 residues. V was shortened by 5 bases and J by 7 bases, with 12 bases between the two germline ends. Germline lookup yields CDR1 LNHDA and CDR2 SQIVND (reference sequence). CDR3 DNA: TGTGCCAGTAGTGAACAGGGTTTACAGCCCCAGCATTTT. Its protein is CASSEQGLQPQHF.

The chain uses TRBV10-2 and TRBJ1-1; no reliable D call. Between the trimmed V and J ends, which lost 7 bases and 5 bases, there was a span of 11 bases. This CDR3 contains 12 residues. Per the germline V gene, CDR1 is WSHSY and CDR2 is SAAADI. DNA for the CDR3: TGCGCCAGCATGGCGGGGTGGACTGAAGCTTTCTTT. It yields the protein CASMAGWTEAFF.

This sequence joins TRBV19 and TRBJ2-2, with D perhaps TRBD1 (5 bases). CDR3 length: 12 residues. With 11 bases removed from V and 7 bases from J, the gap between germline ends came to 14 bases. Germline assignment: CDR1 LNHDA and CDR2 SQIVND (reference sequence). CDR3 DNA: TGTGCCTCATCCCCACAGGACGGGGAGCTGTTTTTT. It specifies CASSPQDGELFF.

The chain has TRBV6-6 and TRBJ2-3, with 12 bases identical to TRBD2. Trimming took 4 bases from V and 2 from J; bases not matched to a gene: 4. Germline V gene data show CDR1 as MNHNY and CDR2 as SVGAGI (reference sequence). The CDR3 is made up of 16 amino acids. For the CDR3, the DNA is TGTGCCAGCAGTTCCTGGACTAGCGGGAACACAGATACGCAGTATTTT. Its protein is CASSSWTSGNTDTQYF.

V is TRBV9 and J is TRBJ2-5, with TRBD2 as a possible D gene (6 bases). TRBJ2-7 explains the end of the DNA better; the J call may be wrong. This CDR3 contains 14 residues. The germline CDR1 and CDR2 sequences are SGDLS and YYNGEE. CDR3 residues: CASSVAAGSYEQYF. CDR3 nucleotide sequence: TGTGCCAGCAGCGTAGCCGCGGGGAGCTACGAGCAGTACTTC.

With regard to this clone: The sample has other DNA sequences that encode this CDR3 too. The V call is TRBV2, the J call TRBJ2-1, with D possibly TRBD1 on 6 matching bases. CDR3 length: 15 amino acids. V lost 2 bases, J lost 1 base, and 9 bases lay in between. From germline, CDR1 is SNHLY and CDR2 FYNNEI. CDR3 sequence reads: CASSERQGSYNEQFF. CDR3 sequence (DNA): TGTGCCAGCAGTGAACGGCAGGGGTCCTACAATGAGCAGTTCTTC.

The chain couples TRBV7-2 to TRBJ2-1, with D possibly matching TRBD2 (6 bases). Germline CDR1 is SGHTA and CDR2 is FQGNSA. The CDR3 length is 14 residues. Trimming cost V 8 bases and J 4 bases, with 15 bases left between them. CDR3 sequence reads: CASGRAEGYNEQFF. CDR3 bases: TGTGCCAGCGGGCGGGCGGAGGGTTACAATGAGCAGTTCTTC.

The V and J genes are TRBV6-6 and TRBJ1-5, with 7 bases fitting TRBD1. V gave up 2 bases and J gave up 5 bases; unmatched junction bases: 6. Germline V gives CDR1 MNHNY, CDR2 SVGAGI (reference sequence). This CDR3 region has 15 residues. CDR3 coding DNA: TGTGCCAGCAGTTACAGGCGACAGGGCCATCAGCCCCAGCATTTT. Protein product: CASSYRRQGHQPQHF.

The chain employs TRBV18 and TRBJ2-1; D is possibly TRBD2 (5 bases). From germline, CDR1 is KGHSH and CDR2 LQKENI. The CDR3 consists of 17 residues. Trimming pared 0 bases from V and 5 bases from J, leaving 17 bases between. The CDR3 sequence: CASSPPPGLARNNEQFF. CDR3 in DNA: TGTGCCAGCTCACCACCTCCTGGGCTAGCCAGAAACAATGAGCAGTTCTTC. The complete variable domain, with remaining parts taken from reference TRBV18 and TRBJ2-1, reads NAGVMQNPRHLVRRRGQEARLRCSPMKGHSHVYWYRQLPEEGLKFMVYLQKENIIDESGMPKERFSAEFPKEGPSILRIQQVVRGDSAAYFCASSPPPGLARNNEQFFGPGTRLTVL.

V is TRBV6-6 and J is TRBJ2-7; D unclear. The V and J ends lost 6 bases and 0 bases respectively, with 6 bases between them. The CDR3 sequence is 12 residues long. From germline, CDR1 is MNHNY and CDR2 SVGAGI (reference sequence). The CDR3 spells CASSPGSYEQYF. CDR3 nucleotide sequence: TGTGCCAGCAGCCCCGGCTCCTACGAGCAGTACTTC.

The chain joins TRBV11-3 to TRBJ2-1; 7 positions agree with TRBD2. Looked up from germline, CDR1 is SGHNT and CDR2 is YENEEA. Trimming took 2 bases from V and 5 from J; bases not matched to a gene: 6. This CDR3 contains 15 residues. Here the CDR3 reads CASSLFGSGHNEQFF. The DNA for the CDR3 is TGTGCCAGCAGCTTATTCGGTAGCGGGCACAATGAGCAGTTCTTC. Looking up the rest from reference TRBV11-3 and TRBJ2-1 gives the full variable domain: EAGVVQSPRYKIIEKKQPVAFWCNPISGHNTLYWYLQNLGQGPELLIRYENEEAVDDSQLPKDRFSAERLKGVDSTLKIQPAELGDSAVYLCASSLFGSGHNEQFFGPGTRLTVL.

The rearrangement uses TRBV27 and TRBJ1-3; no firm D call. In germline, CDR1 is MNHEY, CDR2 SMNVEV (reference sequence). The CDR3 consists of 17 residues. Trimming took off 7 bases at V and 0 bases at J, with 19 bases between the two ends. The CDR3 sequence is CASIPRVPTRSGNTIYF. The CDR3 nucleotides are TGTGCCAGCATCCCCCGGGTCCCAACCCGCTCTGGAAACACCATATATTTT.

The chain joins TRBV5-4 to TRBJ2-3, with no clear D. CDR1 and CDR2 from the germline V gene are SGHNT and YYREEE (reference sequence). This CDR3 is built from 13 residues. The V end lost 1 base, the J end lost 3 bases, and 6 bases lay between the germline ends. The CDR3 loop is CASSLRETDTQYF. Here the CDR3 DNA reads TGTGCCAGCAGCTTGCGCGAGACAGATACGCAGTATTTT.

V is TRBV5-5 and J is TRBJ2-2; possible D gene TRBD2, 5 bases. The V and J ends lost 3 bases and 7 bases respectively, with 13 bases between them. Per the germline V gene, CDR1 is SGHKS and CDR2 is YYEKEE (reference sequence). This CDR3 comprises 14 residues. The CDR3 DNA sequence: TGTGCCAGCAGCTACATTGGGGAGAGCGGGGAGCTGTTTTTT. This codes for CASSYIGESGELFF.

V gene TRBV6-6 combines with J gene TRBJ2-5, with TRBD1 matching over 9 bases. This CDR3 contains 14 residues. V was clipped by 2 bases and J by 5 bases; unmatched bases: 3. Per germline, CDR1 MNHNY and CDR2 SVGAGI (reference sequence). CDR3: CASSYPTGGETQYF. The DNA of the CDR3 is TGTGCCAGCAGTTACCCTACAGGGGGCGAGACCCAGTACTTC.

V is TRBV2 and J is TRBJ2-1, with D perhaps matching TRBD1 (6 bases). The CDR3 totals 15 residues. The V gene lost 4 bases and the J gene lost 13 bases, with 23 bases spanning the gap. The V gene's germline CDR1 is SNHLY and CDR2 FYNNEI. CDR3 sequence (DNA): TGTGCCAGCAGTGGAGGGCAGGGGCGAGGTCAATTACAGTTCTTC. This sequence encodes CASSGGQGRGQLQFF.

On this clone: Sequence at one end of the junction differs from germline and may be a read error. The CDR3 spells CASTPQGVVERYF. The CDR3 region has the DNA TGTGCCAGCACCCCACAGGGGGTGGTTGAGCGGTACTTC. The V and J genes are TRBV6-6 and TRBJ2-7; TRBD1 matches at 8 bases. The CDR3 runs to 13 residues. Germline V gene sequence: CDR1 MNHNY, CDR2 SVGAGI (reference sequence).

The CDR3 reads CASSLRSGTVVPYEQYF. The CDR3 DNA reads TGTGCCAGCAGCTTAAGGTCCGGGACAGTAGTTCCCTACGAGCAGTACTTC. The chain is built from TRBV7-8 and TRBJ2-7; 7 nucleotides match TRBD1. The CDR3 loop spans 17 amino acids. Looked up from germline, CDR1 is SGHVS and CDR2 is FQNEAQ. The ends lost 2 bases at V and 2 bases at J; junction bases unmatched: 12.

V is TRBV19 and J is TRBJ2-7; a weak D match, TRBD1 (5 bases). V lost 3 bases to trimming and J lost 3 bases, with 12 bases between them. The CDR3 is 14 amino acids. The germline CDR1 and CDR2 sequences are LNHDA and SQIVND (reference sequence). CDR3 residues: CASSIKNQGYEQYF. In nucleotides, the CDR3 is TGTGCCAGTAGTATCAAAAACCAGGGCTACGAGCAGTACTTC.

V and J are TRBV11-3 and TRBJ1-1; no clear D gene. Germline CDR1 reads SGHNT; CDR2 reads YENEEA. V lost 5 bases and J lost 0, with 7 bases in between. The CDR3 has 13 residues. The CDR3 reads CASSRHLNTEAFF. The CDR3 DNA reads as TGTGCCAGCAGCCGACACTTGAACACTGAAGCTTTCTTT.

This chain joins TRBV4-1 and TRBJ1-5; D not resolved. This CDR3 is built from 14 residues. The germline gives CDR1 MGHRA, CDR2 YSYEKL. V was trimmed by 0 bases and J by 0 bases, leaving 3 bases between them. CDR3 region: CASSQDISNQPQHF. As DNA, the CDR3 is TGCGCCAGCAGCCAAGACATTAGCAATCAGCCCCAGCATTTT.

This clone was seen more than once but under ten times. This rearrangement joins TRBV6-6 to TRBJ2-3; a possible D gene is TRBD2 (5 bases). Trimming stripped 0 bases from V and 9 bases from J, with 16 bases between. Germline-derived CDR1 and CDR2 are MNHNY and SVGAGI (reference sequence). CDR3 length: 15 residues. The CDR3 is CASSYSREWVGTQYF. The CDR3, as DNA: TGTGCCAGCAGTTACTCGAGGGAATGGGTCGGGACGCAGTATTTT.

The rearrangement links TRBV1 to TRBJ2-5; the table assigns TRBD2, which was not confirmed against the DNA. TRBV1 is annotated as a pseudogene. The CDR3 is made up of 18 amino acids. DNA for the CDR3: TGCACCAGCAGCCAAGATCAACTAGCGGGAGGGGGCGCAGAGACCCAGTACTTC. Translated: CTSSQDQLAGGGAETQYF.

The gene calls are TRBV27 and TRBJ1-6; TRBD1 is a possible D gene (5 bases). The ends were cut back, 3 bases at V and 5 bases at J, with 11 bases in the middle. Germline CDR1 is MNHEY and CDR2 is SMNVEV (reference sequence). The CDR3 sequence is 15 residues long. CDR3 protein: CASSFGAGNNSPLHF. Here the CDR3 DNA reads TGTGCCAGCAGTTTCGGCGCAGGGAATAATTCACCCCTCCACTTT.

Only one count was recorded for this clone. The V gene is TRBV7-9, the J gene TRBJ2-1, with no clear D. The V end was cut by 5 bases, the J end by 10 bases, with 15 bases between. Germline V gene data show CDR1 as SEHNR and CDR2 as FQNEAQ (reference sequence). CDR3 length: 13 amino acids. The CDR3 nucleotides are TGTGCCAGCAGCGTACATCGATTCGGGGAGCAGTTCTTC. Amino acids: CASSVHRFGEQFF.